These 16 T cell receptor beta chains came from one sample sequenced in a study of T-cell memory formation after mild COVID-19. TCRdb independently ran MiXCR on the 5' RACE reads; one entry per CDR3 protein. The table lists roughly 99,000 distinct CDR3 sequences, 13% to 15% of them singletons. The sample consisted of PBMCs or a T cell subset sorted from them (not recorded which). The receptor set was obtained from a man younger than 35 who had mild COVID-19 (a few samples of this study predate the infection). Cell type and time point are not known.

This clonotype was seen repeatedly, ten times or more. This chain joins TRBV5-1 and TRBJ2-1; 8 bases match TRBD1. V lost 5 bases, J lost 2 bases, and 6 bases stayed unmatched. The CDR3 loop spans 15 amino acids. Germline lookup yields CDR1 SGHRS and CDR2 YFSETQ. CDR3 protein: CASSQGALTYNEQFF. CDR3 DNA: TGCGCCAGCAGTCAGGGGGCCCTAACCTACAATGAGCAGTTCTTC.

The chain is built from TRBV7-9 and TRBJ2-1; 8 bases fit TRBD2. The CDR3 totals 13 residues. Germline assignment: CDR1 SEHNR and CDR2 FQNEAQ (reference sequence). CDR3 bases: TGTGCTGTACGGGGGGGCCCATCTAATGAGCAGTTCTTC. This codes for CAVRGGPSNEQFF.

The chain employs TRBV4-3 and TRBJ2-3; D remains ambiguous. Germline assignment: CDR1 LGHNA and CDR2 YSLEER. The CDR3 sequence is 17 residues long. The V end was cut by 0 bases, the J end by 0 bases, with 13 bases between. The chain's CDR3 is CASSQDLALSSTDTQYF. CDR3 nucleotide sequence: TGCGCCAGCAGCCAAGATCTTGCACTATCTAGCACAGATACGCAGTATTTT.

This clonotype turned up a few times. In DNA form, the CDR3 reads TGTGCCAGCAGCTTTGGGCAGGCTATCTGGGCCGGGGAGCTGTTTTTT. Translated: CASSFGQAIWAGELFF. The rearrangement uses TRBV7-2 and TRBJ2-2, with D uncertain. V lost 3 bases, J lost 6 bases, and 17 bases lay in between. Germline CDR1 SGHTA, CDR2 FQGNSA. The CDR3 is 16 amino acids.

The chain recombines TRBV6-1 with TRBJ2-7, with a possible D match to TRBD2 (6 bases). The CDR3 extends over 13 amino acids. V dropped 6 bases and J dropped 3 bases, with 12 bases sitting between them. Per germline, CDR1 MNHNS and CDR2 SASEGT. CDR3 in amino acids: CASSALGGYEQYV. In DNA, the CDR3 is TGTGCCAGCAGCGCGCTCGGGGGCTACGAGCAGTACGTC.

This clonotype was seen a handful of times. CDR3 amino acids: CASSPPRGGLNTEAFF. CDR3 nucleotide sequence: TGTGCCAGCAGCCCCCCCCGGGGGGGTCTAAACACTGAAGCTTTCTTT. The V gene is TRBV7-9, the J gene TRBJ1-1; tentatively, D is TRBD1 (5 bases). The V end was cut by 5 bases, the J end by 2 bases, with 18 bases between. The CDR3 sequence is 16 residues long. The germline V gene has CDR1 SEHNR and CDR2 FQNEAQ (reference sequence). The entire variable domain, with the rest obtained from reference TRBV7-9 and TRBJ1-1, is as follows: DTGVSQNPRHKITKRGQNVTFRCDPISEHNRLYWYRQTLGQGPEFLTYFQNEAQLEKSRLLSDRFSAERPKGSFSTLEIQRTEQGDSAMYLCASSPPRGGLNTEAFFGQGTRLTVV.

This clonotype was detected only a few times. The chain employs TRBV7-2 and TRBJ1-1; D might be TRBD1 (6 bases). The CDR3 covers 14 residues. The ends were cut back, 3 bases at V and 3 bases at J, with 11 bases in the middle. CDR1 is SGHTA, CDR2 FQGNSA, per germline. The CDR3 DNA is TGTGCCAGCAGCTTCCAGGGGTGGGACACTGAAGCTTTCTTT. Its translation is CASSFQGWDTEAFF.

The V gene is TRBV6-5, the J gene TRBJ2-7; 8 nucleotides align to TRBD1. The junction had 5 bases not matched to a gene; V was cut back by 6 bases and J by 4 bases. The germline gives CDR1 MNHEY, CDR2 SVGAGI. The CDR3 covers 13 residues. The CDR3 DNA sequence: TGTGCCAGCAGGCCAGGGGGCGGATACGAGCAGTACTTC. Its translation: CASRPGGGYEQYF.

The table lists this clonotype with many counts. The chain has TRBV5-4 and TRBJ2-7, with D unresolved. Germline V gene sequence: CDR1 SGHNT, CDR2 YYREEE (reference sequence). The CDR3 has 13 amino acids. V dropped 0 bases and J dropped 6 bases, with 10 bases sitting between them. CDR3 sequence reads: CASSLEHASEQYF. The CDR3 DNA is TGTGCCAGCAGCTTGGAACACGCGAGCGAGCAGTACTTC.

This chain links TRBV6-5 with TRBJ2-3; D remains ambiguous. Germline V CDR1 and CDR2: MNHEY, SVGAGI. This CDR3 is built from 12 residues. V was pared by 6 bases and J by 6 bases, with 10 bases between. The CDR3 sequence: CASRESFDTQYF. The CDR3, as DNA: TGTGCCAGCAGAGAGTCCTTCGATACGCAGTATTTT.

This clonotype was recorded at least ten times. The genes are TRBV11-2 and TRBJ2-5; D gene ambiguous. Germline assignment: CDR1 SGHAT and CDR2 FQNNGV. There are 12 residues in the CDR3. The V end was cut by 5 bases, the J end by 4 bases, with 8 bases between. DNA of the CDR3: TGTGCCAGCAGCCCCGGATTAGAGACCCAGTACTTC. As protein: CASSPGLETQYF.

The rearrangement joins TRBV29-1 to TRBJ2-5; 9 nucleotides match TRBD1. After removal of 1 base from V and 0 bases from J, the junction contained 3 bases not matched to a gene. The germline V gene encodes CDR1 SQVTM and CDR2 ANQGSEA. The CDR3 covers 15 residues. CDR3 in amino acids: CSVEGTGAHQETQYF. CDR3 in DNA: TGCAGCGTTGAAGGGACAGGGGCCCACCAAGAGACCCAGTACTTC.

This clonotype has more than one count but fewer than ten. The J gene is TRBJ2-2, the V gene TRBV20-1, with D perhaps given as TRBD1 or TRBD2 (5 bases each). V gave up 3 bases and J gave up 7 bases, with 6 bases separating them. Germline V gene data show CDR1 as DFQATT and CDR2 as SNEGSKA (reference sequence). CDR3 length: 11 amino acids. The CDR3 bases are TGCAGTGCTAGGAGGGGCGGGGAGCTGTTTTTT. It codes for CSARRGGELFF.

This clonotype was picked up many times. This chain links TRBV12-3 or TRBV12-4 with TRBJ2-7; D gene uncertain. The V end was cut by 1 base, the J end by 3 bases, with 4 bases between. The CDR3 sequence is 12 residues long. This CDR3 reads CASSLGIYEQYF. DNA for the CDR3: TGTGCCAGCAGTTTAGGGATCTACGAGCAGTACTTC.

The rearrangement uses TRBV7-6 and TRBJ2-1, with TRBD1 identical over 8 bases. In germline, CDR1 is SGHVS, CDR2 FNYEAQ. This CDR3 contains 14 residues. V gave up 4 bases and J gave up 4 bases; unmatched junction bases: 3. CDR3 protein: CASSSRDRYNEQFF. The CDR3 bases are TGTGCCAGCAGCTCCCGGGACAGGTACAATGAGCAGTTCTTC.

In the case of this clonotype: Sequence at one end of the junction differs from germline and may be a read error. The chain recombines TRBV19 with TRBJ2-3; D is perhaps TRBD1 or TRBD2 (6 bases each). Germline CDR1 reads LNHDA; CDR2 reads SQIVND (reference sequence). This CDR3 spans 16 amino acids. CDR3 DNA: TGTGCCAGCAGTAGTGGAGGGGGATTCGGCACAGATACGCAGTATTTT. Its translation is CASSSGGGFGTDTQYF.